The 32 T cell receptor beta chains listed next were all sequenced from one sample in a study of blood T cell repertoires in COVID-19. Only in-frame clones appear in the TCRdb table, and some are missing; sequencing was by immunoSEQ multiplex PCR. This table holds about 150,000 clones, about 74% found once. The sequencing sample was made of peripheral blood. The origin of the receptors is a man aged 45-65 years with acute or convalescent COVID-19.

A few counts support this clone. CDR3 DNA: TGTGCCAGCCTCCCCCAGGGGTGGAGCAATCAGCCCCAGCATTTT. Translated, it gives CASLPQGWSNQPQHF. The chain employs TRBV28 and TRBJ1-5, with D tentatively TRBD1 (6 bases). The V gene's germline CDR1 is MDHEN and CDR2 SYDVKM. The CDR3 has 15 amino acids. Trimming removed 8 bases at V and 1 base at J, with 15 bases between.

This clone was observed a single time. The chain uses TRBV27 and TRBJ1-6; 11 bases agree with TRBD1. Germline V gene data show CDR1 as MNHEY and CDR2 as SMNVEV (reference sequence). The CDR3 loop spans 17 amino acids. Trimming at V came to 5 bases and at J to 4 bases, leaving 7 bases not matched to a gene. CDR3: CASSPGTGGEYNSPLHF. CDR3 nucleotides: TGTGCCAGCAGTCCAGGGACAGGGGGAGAGTATAATTCACCCCTCCACTTT.

The chain carries TRBV5-1 and TRBJ2-1, with D hard to call. The V end was cut by 0 bases, the J end by 7 bases, with 8 bases between. Germline V lookup: CDR1 SGHRS, CDR2 YFSETQ. The CDR3 has 13 residues. The CDR3, as DNA: TGCGCCAGCAGCTTGGTTGTAGTTAATGAGCAGTTCTTC. Protein: CASSLVVVNEQFF.

This chain uses TRBV10-2 with TRBJ1-2, with D maybe TRBD1 (6 bases). V was trimmed by 4 bases and J by 5 bases, leaving 20 bases between them. Germline V gene sequence: CDR1 WSHSY, CDR2 SAAADI. The CDR3 covers 16 residues. The CDR3 reads CASSVPGTSQSYGYTF. CDR3 nucleotides: TGCGCCAGCAGTGTCCCCGGGACAAGCCAATCTTATGGCTACACCTTC.

The V and J genes are TRBV19 and TRBJ1-1; tentative D call: TRBD1 (6 bases). V dropped 1 base and J dropped 3 bases, with 18 bases sitting between them. The CDR3 has 17 residues. Germline assignment: CDR1 LNHDA and CDR2 SQIVND (reference sequence). The chain's CDR3 is CASSIGLNQGPDTEAFF. The CDR3 bases are TGTGCCAGTAGTATAGGTCTGAATCAGGGGCCGGACACTGAAGCTTTCTTT.

DNA for the CDR3: TGTGCCAGCAGCCTGGGACAGAATCCGTCCTACGAGCAGTACGTC. Residues: CASSLGQNPSYEQYV. The genes are TRBV7-6 and TRBJ2-7, with TRBD1 matching 7 bases. Germline values: CDR1 SGHVS, CDR2 FNYEAQ. This CDR3 is 15 amino acids long. V gave up 5 bases and J gave up 1 base; unmatched junction bases: 8.

The V gene is TRBV10-2, the J gene TRBJ1-1; weak D call: TRBD1 (5 bases). Trimming stripped 6 bases from V and 7 bases from J, with 12 bases between. In germline, CDR1 is WSHSY, CDR2 SAAADI. The CDR3 spans 12 residues. CDR3 amino acids: CASRGVVDEAFF. Here the CDR3 DNA reads TGCGCCAGCAGAGGGGTCGTCGATGAAGCTTTCTTT.

V usage is TRBV4-1 and J usage is TRBJ1-5, with no clear D. Germline CDR1 is MGHRA and CDR2 is YSYEKL. This CDR3 is built from 15 residues. Trimming took 0 bases from V and 3 from J, leaving 9 bases between them. CDR3 coding DNA: TGCGCCAGCAGCCAAGATGGCAGATTCAATCAGCCCCAGCATTTT. It specifies CASSQDGRFNQPQHF.

This clone appeared a few times. V usage is TRBV7-2 and J usage is TRBJ1-1, with TRBD1 as a possible D gene (5 bases). Germline V lookup: CDR1 SGHTA, CDR2 FQGNSA. Between the trimmed V and J ends, which lost 4 bases and 3 bases, there was a span of 9 bases. This CDR3 has 13 residues. The CDR3 sequence: CASSYSRDTEAFF. The CDR3 DNA reads as TGTGCCAGCAGCTACTCCAGGGACACTGAAGCTTTCTTT.

V gene TRBV5-6 combines with J gene TRBJ2-3; D ambiguous. The CDR3 covers 13 residues. V was clipped by 1 base and J by 6 bases, with 9 bases between them. Germline V CDR1 and CDR2: SGHDT, YYEEEE. The CDR3 DNA reads as TGTGCCAGCAGCTTGTCACTGGAGGATACGCAGTATTTT. Translation gives CASSLSLEDTQYF.

The chain recombines TRBV5-1 with TRBJ2-3; 13 nucleotides align to TRBD2. Germline assignment: CDR1 SGHRS and CDR2 YFSETQ. The V gene end was trimmed by 2 bases and the J gene end by 5 bases; junction bases not matched to a gene: 8. The CDR3 runs to 17 residues. CDR3 nucleotides: TGCGCCAGCAGCTTCACTAGCGGGGGGGCCAGGGTAGATACGCAGTATTTT. Translation: CASSFTSGGARVDTQYF. Filled out from reference TRBV5-1 and TRBJ2-3, the complete variable domain reads KAGVTQTPRYLIKTRGQQVTLSCSPISGHRSVSWYQQTPGQGLQFLFEYFSETQRNKGNFPGRFSGRQFSNSRSEMNVSTLELGDSALYLCASSFTSGGARVDTQYFGPGTRLTVL.

This clone showed up just a few times. The V and J genes are TRBV11-3 and TRBJ2-3, with 9 bases lining up with TRBD2. This CDR3 has 16 residues. J gave up 0 bases and V 1 base, and 2 bases lay outside the gene matches. Germline lookup yields CDR1 SGHNT and CDR2 YENEEA. CDR3 sequence (DNA): TGTGCCAGCAGCTTAGGGCGGGGGGGTAGCACAGATACGCAGTATTTT. It yields the protein CASSLGRGGSTDTQYF. The variable domain in full, completed from reference TRBV11-3 and TRBJ2-3, reads EAGVVQSPRYKIIEKKQPVAFWCNPISGHNTLYWYLQNLGQGPELLIRYENEEAVDDSQLPKDRFSAERLKGVDSTLKIQPAELGDSAVYLCASSLGRGGSTDTQYFGPGTRLTVL.

This clone came up once. CDR3 amino acids: CASSEGPGVSYEQYF. CDR3 DNA sequence: TGCGCCAGCAGTGAGGGACCCGGGGTGTCCTACGAGCAGTACTTC. V and J are TRBV10-1 and TRBJ2-7; tentative D call: TRBD2 (5 bases). V was trimmed by 2 bases and J by 1 base, leaving 12 bases between them. This CDR3 spans 15 amino acids. Germline CDR1 WNHNN, CDR2 SYGVQD (reference sequence).

The chain combines TRBV30 with TRBJ1-2, with D unclear. The germline gives CDR1 GTSNPN, CDR2 SVGIG (reference sequence). The CDR3 covers 16 residues. With 2 bases removed from V and 2 bases from J, the gap between germline ends came to 18 bases. The DNA of the CDR3 is TGTGCCTGGAGTTCACCTCTCCGGACGGGAAACTATGGCTACACCTTC. Protein: CAWSSPLRTGNYGYTF.

The chain couples TRBV30 to TRBJ2-1, with TRBD2 matching over 8 bases. Germline V lookup: CDR1 GTSNPN, CDR2 SVGIG (reference sequence). There are 16 residues in the CDR3. Losses at the gene ends were 2 bases for V and 3 bases for J; bases not matched to a gene: 9. CDR3 protein: CAWSTGGTPYYNEQFF. The CDR3 DNA sequence: TGTGCCTGGAGTACGGGGGGGACCCCGTACTACAATGAGCAGTTCTTC.

This chain joins TRBV5-1 and TRBJ1-1; 7 bases fit TRBD1. CDR3 length: 15 residues. Germline-derived CDR1 and CDR2 are SGHRS and YFSETQ. V shed 2 bases, J shed 2 bases, and the junction held 6 bases outside the gene matches. CDR3 nucleotide sequence: TGCGCCAGCAGCTTAGTAGGAGGGGGCAACACTGAAGCTTTCTTT. Encoded protein: CASSLVGGGNTEAFF.

This sequence joins TRBV5-6 and TRBJ2-5; D is possibly TRBD2 (5 bases). Trimming shortened V by 1 base and J by 6 bases, and 10 bases separated the two germline ends. From germline, CDR1 is SGHDT and CDR2 YYEEEE. The CDR3 consists of 13 residues. CDR3: CASSLLSSQTQYF. In nucleotides, the CDR3 is TGTGCCAGCAGCTTGTTGTCTAGCCAGACCCAGTACTTC.

This rearrangement joins TRBV6-5 to TRBJ1-1, with a tentative D call TRBD1 (5 bases). Germline CDR1 reads MNHEY; CDR2 reads SVGAGI. Trimming took 5 bases from V and 3 from J, leaving 13 bases between them. The CDR3 is 14 amino acids. The CDR3 loop is CASSLGQGDTEAFF. The CDR3 nucleotides read TGTGCCAGCAGTCTCGGGCAGGGTGACACTGAAGCTTTCTTT.

The chain uses TRBV7-2 and TRBJ2-3; a possible D gene is TRBD2 (5 bases). This CDR3 has 18 residues. Germline V gene data show CDR1 as SGHTA and CDR2 as FQGNSA. V lost 4 bases and J lost 0, with 20 bases in between. The CDR3 sequence: CASSYGSVRIPSTDTQYF. The CDR3, as DNA: TGTGCCAGCAGCTACGGTAGCGTCAGAATACCTAGCACAGATACGCAGTATTTT.

This clone occurred a few times. CDR3 sequence reads: CSAATTGTSGGRWEQFF. The CDR3 nucleotides are TGCAGCGCCGCTACAACCGGGACTAGCGGGGGGCGTTGGGAGCAGTTCTTC. J is TRBJ2-1 and V is TRBV29-1, with 15 bases fitting TRBD2. With V trimmed by 7 bases and J by 10 bases, 17 bases remained unmatched. Germline CDR1 reads SQVTM; CDR2 reads ANQGSEA. The CDR3 consists of 17 residues.

This clone was picked up one time. The gene calls are TRBV7-8 and TRBJ2-1, with 9 bases lining up with TRBD2. The CDR3 runs to 14 residues. CDR1 and CDR2 (germline): SGHVS, FQNEAQ. V trimming: 1 base; J trimming: 9 bases; junction bases outside the gene matches: 4. The CDR3 coding sequence is TGTGCCAGCAGCTTAGGGACTAGCGTCGGTGAGCAGTTCTTC. This encodes CASSLGTSVGEQFF.

The chain has TRBV13 and TRBJ2-1; D not resolved. The CDR3 totals 15 residues. CDR1 and CDR2 from the germline V gene are PRHDT and FYEKMQ (reference sequence). The V end was cut by 5 bases, the J end by 2 bases, with 13 bases between. The CDR3 coding sequence is TGTGCCAGCAGCCCCGGTGCGGCGGCCTACAATGAGCAGTTCTTC. Protein: CASSPGAAAYNEQFF.

V and J are TRBV14 and TRBJ2-7, with 9 positions matching TRBD2. The V segment lost 4 bases and the J segment 0 bases; nucleotides outside the gene matches: 7. Germline values: CDR1 SGHDN, CDR2 FVKESK. The CDR3 is 16 residues long. The CDR3 is CASSPLLSGGSYEQYV. The CDR3 DNA follows: TGTGCCAGCAGCCCCCTCCTTAGCGGGGGCTCCTACGAGCAGTACGTC.

This clone occurred once. The chain joins TRBV6-5 to TRBJ2-4, with TRBD1 identical over 7 bases. The CDR3 loop spans 15 amino acids. The germline V gene encodes CDR1 MNHEY and CDR2 SVGAGI. The V segment lost 6 bases and the J segment 0 bases; nucleotides outside the gene matches: 5. The CDR3 loop reads CASRGGGLAKNIQYF. The CDR3 bases are TGTGCCAGCAGAGGGGGCGGGCTAGCCAAAAACATTCAGTACTTC.

The genes are TRBV19 and TRBJ2-7, with 8 positions matching TRBD2. This CDR3 region has 13 residues. From germline, CDR1 is LNHDA and CDR2 SQIVND (reference sequence). With 6 bases clipped from V and 7 bases from J, the junction kept 8 bases outside the gene matches. CDR3 coding DNA: TGTGCCAGTAGCCCAGGGACTAGAGGTGAGCAGTACTTC. Amino acid sequence: CASSPGTRGEQYF. Full variable domain (missing parts from reference TRBV19 and TRBJ2-7): DGGITQSPKYLFRKEGQNVTLSCEQNLNHDAMYWYRQDPGQGLRLIYYSQIVNDFQKGDIAEGYSVSREKKESFPLTVTSAQKNPTAFYLCASSPGTRGEQYFGPGTRLTVT.

This sequence joins TRBV2 and TRBJ1-6; the match to TRBD1 covers 8 bases. V was pared by 7 bases and J by 8 bases, with 10 bases of the junction left unmatched. Germline lookup yields CDR1 SNHLY and CDR2 FYNNEI. This CDR3 has 15 residues. CDR3 bases: TGTGCCAGCACGAACAGGGGGGATCAGGATTCACCCCTCCACTTT. Encoded protein: CASTNRGDQDSPLHF.

The chain employs TRBV5-1 and TRBJ2-5, with D hard to call. Germline CDR1 SGHRS, CDR2 YFSETQ. Trimming took 2 bases from V and 5 from J, leaving 7 bases between them. The CDR3 totals 12 residues. Here the CDR3 reads CASSFNRETQYF. The CDR3 nucleotides read TGCGCCAGCAGCTTCAATCGGGAGACCCAGTACTTC.

The J gene is TRBJ2-1, the V gene TRBV30; 9 nucleotides align to TRBD2. The CDR3 spans 16 residues. V lost 0 bases, J lost 4 bases, and 7 bases stayed unmatched. Germline loops: CDR1 GTSNPN, CDR2 SVGIG (reference sequence). The CDR3 protein is CAWSVRGAGGYNEQFF. CDR3 DNA sequence: TGTGCCTGGAGTGTACGAGGAGCGGGGGGTTACAATGAGCAGTTCTTC. Combining the CDR3 with reference TRBV30 and TRBJ2-1 gives the whole variable domain SQTIHQWPATLVQPVGSPLSLECTVEGTSNPNLYWYRQAAGRGLQLLFYSVGIGQISSEVPQNLSASRPQDRQFILSSKKLLLSDSGFYLCAWSVRGAGGYNEQFFGPGTRLTVL.

The rearrangement joins TRBV18 to TRBJ2-1; D gene ambiguous. Trimming left V 3 bases short and J 4 bases short, with 7 bases between. The CDR3 is 13 amino acids. Per the germline V gene, CDR1 is KGHSH and CDR2 is LQKENI. The CDR3 region has the DNA TGTGCCAGCTCACCGTACATATACAATGAGCAGTTCTTC. Its protein product is CASSPYIYNEQFF.

In the case of this clone: Other DNA sequences in the sample encode the same CDR3. The J gene is TRBJ1-1, the V gene TRBV29-1, with TRBD1 matching over 10 bases. The V and J ends lost 7 bases and 1 base, in that order; junction bases with no gene match: 0. This CDR3 spans 12 amino acids. CDR1 is SQVTM and CDR2 is ANQGSEA in the germline V gene. The CDR3: CSGDRGNTEAFF. CDR3 nucleotides: TGCAGCGGGGACAGGGGGAACACTGAAGCTTTCTTT.

This chain uses TRBV9 with TRBJ2-3; 8 nucleotides line up with TRBD2. CDR1 and CDR2 from the germline V gene are SGDLS and YYNGEE. The length of the CDR3 is 15 residues. Losses at the gene ends were 2 bases for V and 1 base for J; bases not matched to a gene: 3. CDR3 sequence (DNA): TGTGCCAGCAGCGTTACCGGGGGGGGCACAGATACGCAGTATTTT. Amino acid sequence: CASSVTGGGTDTQYF.

The V gene is TRBV7-9, the J gene TRBJ2-6; 10 nucleotides align to TRBD2. The ends lost 5 bases at V and 0 bases at J; junction bases unmatched: 7. The CDR3 spans 18 residues. CDR1 is SEHNR, CDR2 FQNEAQ, per germline (reference sequence). DNA for the CDR3: TGTGCCAGCAGCCCAGGACTAGCGGTACTCTCTGGGGCCAACGTCCTGACTTTC. Protein: CASSPGLAVLSGANVLTF.